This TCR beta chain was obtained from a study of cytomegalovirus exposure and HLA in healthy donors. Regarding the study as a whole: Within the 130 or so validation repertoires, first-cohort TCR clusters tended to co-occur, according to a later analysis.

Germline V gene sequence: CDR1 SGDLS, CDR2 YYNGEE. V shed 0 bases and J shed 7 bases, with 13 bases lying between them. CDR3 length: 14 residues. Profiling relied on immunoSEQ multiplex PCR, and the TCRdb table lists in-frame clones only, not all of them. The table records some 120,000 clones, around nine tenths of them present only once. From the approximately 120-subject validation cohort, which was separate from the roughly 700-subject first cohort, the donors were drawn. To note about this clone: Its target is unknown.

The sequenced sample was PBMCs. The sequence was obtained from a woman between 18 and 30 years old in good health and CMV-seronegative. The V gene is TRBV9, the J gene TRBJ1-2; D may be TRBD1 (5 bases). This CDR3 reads CASSVGAGGGGYTF. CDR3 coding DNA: TGTGCCAGCAGCGTAGGGGCGGGGGGAGGTGGCTACACCTTC.